Presented here are 21 T cell receptor beta chains from one specimen sequenced in a study of cytomegalovirus exposure and HLA in healthy donors. The primer mix had 60 Vbeta and 13 Jbeta primers. The data were produced by immunoSEQ multiplex PCR, yet TCRdb's version contains in-frame clones alone and is incomplete. This repertoire shows 95,000 to 150,000 clones, 80% found once; its top ten account for 0.24%. The sequenced sample was PBMCs. The origin of the receptors is a man aged 50-59 years in good health and CMV-seronegative.

Written as DNA, the CDR3 is TGTGCCAGCCGTTTGGTCGGGAACACTGAAGCTTTCTTT. Amino acid sequence: CASRLVGNTEAFF. The J gene is TRBJ1-1, the V gene TRBV7-9, with D unresolved. The CDR3 sequence is 13 residues long. Trimming left V 8 bases short and J 1 base short, with 11 bases between. Germline V gene sequence: CDR1 SEHNR, CDR2 FQNEAQ (reference sequence).

This chain connects TRBV19 to TRBJ1-4, with TRBD1 matching over 11 bases. Looked up from germline, CDR1 is LNHDA and CDR2 is SQIVND (reference sequence). CDR3 length equals 14 residues. With V trimmed by 5 bases and J by 8 bases, 4 bases remained unmatched. The CDR3 bases are TGTGCCAGTAGTTTCCGGGACAGGGGGGAAAAACTGTTTTTT. As protein: CASSFRDRGEKLFF.

The chain couples TRBV27 to TRBJ2-1, with 8 bases matching TRBD1. The CDR3 loop spans 14 amino acids. J was trimmed by 3 bases and V by 6 bases; bases with no gene match: 4. The germline CDR1 and CDR2 sequences are MNHEY and SMNVEV (reference sequence). The CDR3 DNA follows: TGTGCCAGCAGGGACAGGGTTCTCTACAATGAGCAGTTCTTC. Amino acids: CASRDRVLYNEQFF.

This chain links TRBV28 with TRBJ2-7; the match to TRBD2 covers 7 bases. The V gene's germline CDR1 is MDHEN and CDR2 SYDVKM. This CDR3 is 13 amino acids long. V shed 11 bases, J shed 2 bases, and the junction held 9 bases outside the gene matches. CDR3 region: CAGGGRGPYEQYF. CDR3 in DNA: TGTGCCGGGGGGGGGAGGGGCCCCTACGAGCAGTACTTC. Based on the CDR3 plus reference TRBV28 and TRBJ2-7, the full variable domain is DVKVTQSSRYLVKRTGEKVFLECVQDMDHENMFWYRQDPGLGLRLIYFSYDVKMKEKGDIPEGYSVSREKKERFSLILESASTNQTSMYLCAGGGRGPYEQYFGPGTRLTVT.

The chain combines TRBV7-6 with TRBJ2-5; a weak D match, TRBD1 (5 bases). The assigned J gene may be wrong: the sequence end matches TRBJ2-7 better. The germline V gene encodes CDR1 SGHVS and CDR2 FNYEAQ. The CDR3 is 10 residues long. The CDR3 loop is CAYWGGEQYF. The CDR3 DNA reads TGTGCCTACTGGGGCGGCGAGCAGTACTTC.

This sequence joins TRBV14 and TRBJ2-7; 9 positions match TRBD1. CDR3 size: 15 residues. Losses at the gene ends were 4 bases for V and 2 bases for J; bases not matched to a gene: 6. Germline V gene sequence: CDR1 SGHDN, CDR2 FVKESK. This CDR3 reads CASSRAGQGTYEQYF. DNA for the CDR3: TGTGCCAGCAGCCGAGCGGGACAGGGCACCTACGAGCAGTACTTC.

The chain has TRBV2 and TRBJ1-4; D is unresolved. This CDR3 has 14 residues. Trimming stripped 7 bases from V and 5 bases from J, with 14 bases between. Germline CDR1 and CDR2: SNHLY and FYNNEI. Here the CDR3 DNA reads TGTGCCAGCAACGTGGCGGAACTGAATGAAAAACTGTTTTTT. The encoded protein is CASNVAELNEKLFF.

This chain uses TRBV7-2 with TRBJ1-2, with D possibly matching TRBD1 (6 bases). V lost 5 bases, J lost 2 bases, and 18 bases lay in between. This CDR3 spans 16 amino acids. Germline CDR1 is SGHTA and CDR2 is FQGNSA. The CDR3 DNA reads as TGTGCCAGCAGCCCGCGACAGGCCCTCTTAAACTATGGCTACACCTTC. Its translation: CASSPRQALLNYGYTF. Combining the CDR3 with reference TRBV7-2 and TRBJ1-2 gives the whole variable domain GAGVSQSPSNKVTEKGKDVELRCDPISGHTALYWYRQSLGQGLEFLIYFQGNSAPDKSGLPSDRFSAERTGGSVSTLTIQRTQQEDSAVYLCASSPRQALLNYGYTFGSGTRLTVV.

The chain recombines TRBV18 with TRBJ1-4, with a tentative D call TRBD1 (5 bases). The CDR3 runs to 14 residues. V was trimmed by 3 bases and J by 4 bases, leaving 9 bases between them. Germline V gene lookup returns CDR1 KGHSH and CDR2 LQKENI. The CDR3 bases are TGTGCCAGCTCACCGCTGGACATTAATGAAAAACTGTTTTTT. It yields the protein CASSPLDINEKLFF. The full variable domain, completed using reference TRBV18 and TRBJ1-4, is NAGVMQNPRHLVRRRGQEARLRCSPMKGHSHVYWYRQLPEEGLKFMVYLQKENIIDESGMPKERFSAEFPKEGPSILRIQQVVRGDSAAYFCASSPLDINEKLFFGSGTQLSVL.

The J gene is TRBJ2-7, the V gene TRBV28; 9 bases map to TRBD2. The V and J ends lost 7 bases and 2 bases, in that order; junction bases with no gene match: 6. This CDR3 comprises 14 residues. Germline lookup yields CDR1 MDHEN and CDR2 SYDVKM. In DNA form, the CDR3 reads TGTGCCAGCACCGGGGGGACTAGCACCTACGAGCAGTACTTC. This encodes CASTGGTSTYEQYF.

This clone was picked up a small number of times. The gene calls are TRBV6-6 and TRBJ1-3; 9 nucleotides agree with TRBD1. Germline loops: CDR1 MNHNY, CDR2 SVGAGI (reference sequence). The V and J ends lost 5 bases and 0 bases, in that order; junction bases with no gene match: 5. This CDR3 has 16 residues. This CDR3 is CASSQTGGTSGNTIYF. CDR3 sequence (DNA): TGTGCCAGCAGTCAAACAGGGGGCACCTCTGGAAACACCATATATTTT.

About this clone: The sample has other DNA sequences that encode this CDR3 too. This rearrangement joins TRBV2 to TRBJ1-1, with 8 bases identical to TRBD1. V trimming: 5 bases; J trimming: 0 bases; junction bases outside the gene matches: 2. Germline V lookup: CDR1 SNHLY, CDR2 FYNNEI. The CDR3 totals 14 residues. The CDR3 nucleotides read TGTGCCAGCAGTCGACAGGGGCTGAACACTGAAGCTTTCTTT. This codes for CASSRQGLNTEAFF. The variable domain in full, with the rest retrieved from reference TRBV2 and TRBJ1-1, is EPEVTQTPSHQVTQMGQEVILRCVPISNHLYFYWYRQILGQKVEFLVSFYNNEISEKSEIFDDQFSVERPDGSNFTLKIRSTKLEDSAMYFCASSRQGLNTEAFFGQGTRLTVV.

This clone appeared a single time. The chain employs TRBV5-1 and TRBJ2-3, with TRBD2 matching 9 bases. Germline CDR1 and CDR2: SGHRS and YFSETQ. The CDR3 runs to 20 residues. The V and J ends lost 4 bases and 0 bases, in that order; junction bases with no gene match: 18. CDR3 coding DNA: TGCGCCAGCAGCGGGACCGGGACTAGCCCAGTTACGAGTAGCACAGATACGCAGTATTTT. Protein: CASSGTGTSPVTSSTDTQYF.

The chain links TRBV5-4 to TRBJ1-2, with D perhaps matching TRBD1 (5 bases). The V and J ends lost 4 bases and 4 bases respectively, with 14 bases between them. The CDR3 extends over 14 amino acids. Germline CDR1 is SGHNT and CDR2 is YYREEE (reference sequence). The CDR3 sequence: CASSVDSSFYGYTF. The CDR3 coding sequence is TGTGCCAGCAGCGTAGACAGCTCCTTCTATGGCTACACCTTC.

CDR3 in DNA: TGTGCCACTTCCGATGGGGAGAACTATGGCTACACCTTC. Its translation is CATSDGENYGYTF. The chain carries TRBV6-1 and TRBJ1-2; no reliable D call. V was cut by 10 bases and J by 2 bases, with 14 bases left in between. Germline CDR1 is MNHNS and CDR2 is SASEGT. This CDR3 has 13 residues.

The J gene is TRBJ2-3, the V gene TRBV2; 7 bases are a match to TRBD1. Trimming took 10 bases from V and 2 from J; bases not matched to a gene: 12. There are 15 residues in the CDR3. Per germline, CDR1 SNHLY and CDR2 FYNNEI. CDR3 in DNA: TGTGCCACGGATACGTGGGGACAGAACACAGATACGCAGTATTTT. As protein: CATDTWGQNTDTQYF.

The chain employs TRBV4-2 and TRBJ1-2; D is undetermined. CDR3 length equals 18 residues. Germline lookup yields CDR1 LGHNA and CDR2 YNFKEQ. The V and J ends lost 1 base and 1 base respectively, with 19 bases between them. The CDR3, as DNA: TGTGCCAGCAGCCAAGCCCTCGGGAGGCAGAACGTTAACTATGGCTACACCTTC. Its protein product is CASSQALGRQNVNYGYTF.

The rearrangement uses TRBV27 and TRBJ2-7; tentative D call: TRBD1 (6 bases). The CDR3 consists of 16 residues. From germline, CDR1 is MNHEY and CDR2 SMNVEV (reference sequence). Trimming took 5 bases from V and 0 from J, leaving 17 bases between them. In nucleotides, the CDR3 is TGTGCCAGCAGTGTACAGGGTGGAGCCCCCTCCTACGAGCAGTACTTC. Residues: CASSVQGGAPSYEQYF.

The rearrangement joins TRBV7-6 to TRBJ1-2; 8 nucleotides match TRBD1. CDR3 length: 16 amino acids. Trimming cost V 5 bases and J 1 base; bases outside gene matches: 9. Per germline, CDR1 SGHVS and CDR2 FNYEAQ. CDR3 bases: TGTGCCAGCAGCCCTGTGACAGGGGCCTTTAACTATGGCTACACCTTC. Encoded protein: CASSPVTGAFNYGYTF.

The V call is TRBV11-2, the J call TRBJ2-5; a weak D match, TRBD2 (7 bases). The CDR3 covers 13 residues. CDR1 and CDR2 from the germline V gene are SGHAT and FQNNGV. Trimming pared 6 bases from V and 2 bases from J, leaving 10 bases between. The CDR3 sequence: CASRGGGQETQYF. Here the CDR3 DNA reads TGTGCCAGCAGGGGAGGGGGACAAGAGACCCAGTACTTC. Drawing the rest from reference TRBV11-2 and TRBJ2-5, the complete variable domain is EAGVAQSPRYKIIEKRQSVAFWCNPISGHATLYWYQQILGQGPKLLIQFQNNGVVDDSQLPKDRFSAERLKGVDSTLKIQPAKLEDSAVYLCASRGGGQETQYFGPGTRLLVL.

This chain joins TRBV29-1 and TRBJ1-1; the match to TRBD1 covers 8 bases. Germline V gives CDR1 SQVTM, CDR2 ANQGSEA. With 8 bases clipped from V and 5 bases from J, the junction kept 7 bases outside the gene matches. CDR3 length: 12 amino acids. The CDR3 loop is CSSQGARTEAFF. The CDR3 bases are TGCAGCTCCCAGGGGGCAAGAACTGAAGCTTTCTTT.